The 18 T cell receptor beta chains in this list originate from one sample, sequenced in a study of shared clonotypes between healthy human individuals. Assay: immunoSEQ multiplex PCR; the TCRdb copy retains only in-frame clones and omits some. The sample has roughly 2.2 million clones; around 92% are singletons. Sequences were obtained from naive CD4+ T cells from PBMCs. The subset: CD45RA+ positively selected. Source of these receptors: a man between 18 and 35 years old in good health. Some clones in this sample may be carry-over from other donors' samples.

V gene TRBV7-2 combines with J gene TRBJ2-5, with 16 bases lining up with TRBD2. J gave up 13 bases and V 5 bases, and 4 bases lay outside the gene matches. Germline loops: CDR1 SGHTA, CDR2 FQGNSA. There are 13 residues in the CDR3. The CDR3 nucleotides read TGTGCCAGCAGCCAGGGACTAGCGGGGGGGCGGTACTTC. Its protein is CASSQGLAGGRYF.

This CDR3 reads CASAEAASGRVETQYF. The CDR3 coding sequence is TGTGCCAGCGCCGAGGCGGCTAGCGGGAGGGTAGAGACCCAGTACTTC. The chain uses TRBV28 and TRBJ2-5, with 12 nucleotides matching TRBD2. This CDR3 has 16 residues. Germline loops: CDR1 MDHEN, CDR2 SYDVKM. Unmatched junction bases numbered 11, after V lost 8 bases and J lost 4 bases.

The chain has TRBV7-8 and TRBJ2-7; D not certain. V dropped 7 bases and J dropped 6 bases, with 13 bases sitting between them. The germline V gene encodes CDR1 SGHVS and CDR2 FQNEAQ. This CDR3 has 12 amino acids. The CDR3 protein is CASTRRTGEQYF. The CDR3 DNA sequence: TGTGCCAGCACCCGCCGGACGGGCGAGCAGTACTTC.

The J gene is TRBJ1-2, the V gene TRBV29-1, with 7 positions matching TRBD1. CDR3 length equals 13 residues. J lost 1 base, V lost 6 bases, and 5 bases had no gene match. In germline, CDR1 is SQVTM, CDR2 ANQGSEA. DNA of the CDR3: TGCAGCGTAGTGACAGGGTTTAACTATGGCTACACCTTC. Translating it yields CSVVTGFNYGYTF. The full variable domain, with the rest looked up from reference TRBV29-1 and TRBJ1-2, is SAVISQKPSRDICQRGTSLTIQCQVDSQVTMMFWYRQQPGQSLTLIATANQGSEATYESGFVIDKFPISRPNLTFSTLTVSNMSPEDSSIYLCSVVTGFNYGYTFGSGTRLTVV.

The V and J genes are TRBV5-4 and TRBJ2-1; D not certain. Trimming took 1 base from V and 5 from J, leaving 13 bases between them. Germline values: CDR1 SGHNT, CDR2 YYREEE (reference sequence). The CDR3 totals 15 residues. CDR3 amino acids: CASSLFDRPNNEQFF. The CDR3 DNA is TGTGCCAGCAGCTTGTTCGATCGGCCTAACAATGAGCAGTTCTTC.

The rearrangement uses TRBV23-1 and TRBJ2-7; D is possibly TRBD1 (6 bases). TRBV23-1 is assigned to the ORF class and has an uncertain function. The V and J ends lost 3 bases and 7 bases respectively, with 19 bases between them. This CDR3 is 15 amino acids long. The CDR3 DNA reads as TGCGCCAGCAGTCAGGGACGACAGGACCCCCTGGAGCAGTACTTC. Its translation: CASSQGRQDPLEQYF.

V usage is TRBV18 and J usage is TRBJ2-5; D might be TRBD2 (7 bases). CDR1 is KGHSH and CDR2 is LQKENI in the germline V gene. Trimming took 6 bases from V and 1 from J, leaving 15 bases between them. This CDR3 comprises 15 residues. As DNA, the CDR3 is TGTGCCAGCTCGTCCACAGGGAGGGCCCAAGAGACCCAGTACTTC. Its protein product is CASSSTGRAQETQYF.

The J gene is TRBJ2-4, the V gene TRBV28, with 11 bases matching TRBD2. CDR1 and CDR2 (germline): MDHEN, SYDVKM. J gave up 3 bases and V 6 bases, and 7 bases lay outside the gene matches. The length of the CDR3 is 16 residues. CDR3 in DNA: TGTGCCAGCAGCCCTACTAGCGGGGGCAGCAAAAACATTCAGTACTTC. Translation gives CASSPTSGGSKNIQYF. Full variable domain (rest looked up from reference TRBV28 and TRBJ2-4): DVKVTQSSRYLVKRTGEKVFLECVQDMDHENMFWYRQDPGLGLRLIYFSYDVKMKEKGDIPEGYSVSREKKERFSLILESASTNQTSMYLCASSPTSGGSKNIQYFGAGTRLSVL.

This chain uses TRBV5-6 with TRBJ2-3, with 8 bases matching TRBD1. After removal of 1 base from V and 1 base from J, the junction contained 2 bases not matched to a gene. CDR1 and CDR2 (germline): SGHDT, YYEEEE. The CDR3 extends over 15 amino acids. CDR3 in amino acids: CASSLQGAGTDTQYF. CDR3 coding DNA: TGTGCCAGCAGCTTGCAGGGGGCGGGCACAGATACGCAGTATTTT.

The chain uses TRBV10-3 and TRBJ2-5, with D tentatively TRBD1 or TRBD2 (5 bases each). Germline V gene sequence: CDR1 ENHRY, CDR2 SYGVKD. The CDR3 spans 13 residues. The V and J ends lost 7 bases and 2 bases respectively, with 11 bases between them. The CDR3 nucleotides are TGTGCCATCAATAGGGACCCTCAAGAGACCCAGTACTTC. Its translation: CAINRDPQETQYF.

The rearrangement joins TRBV30 to TRBJ1-3, with a possible D match to TRBD1 (5 bases). V was pared by 1 base and J by 0 bases, with 10 bases between. Germline loops: CDR1 GTSNPN, CDR2 SVGIG (reference sequence). The CDR3 consists of 15 residues. The CDR3 here is CAWSADRYSGNTIYF. The CDR3 region has the DNA TGTGCCTGGAGTGCCGACAGATACTCTGGAAACACCATATATTTT.

About this clone itself: The sample holds other DNA sequences that translate to the same CDR3. The CDR3 here is CASSLVEGYEQYF. CDR3 nucleotide sequence: TGTGCCAGCAGCTTGGTTGAGGGGTACGAGCAGTACTTC. V and J are TRBV7-9 and TRBJ2-7; D might be TRBD1 or TRBD2, each matching 5 bases. The V end lost 3 bases, the J end lost 4 bases, and 10 bases lay between the germline ends. Germline V gene data show CDR1 as SEHNR and CDR2 as FQNEAQ (reference sequence). This CDR3 contains 13 residues. The full variable domain, rest sourced from reference TRBV7-9 and TRBJ2-7, is DTGVSQNPRHKITKRGQNVTFRCDPISEHNRLYWYRQTLGQGPEFLTYFQNEAQLEKSRLLSDRFSAERPKGSFSTLEIQRTEQGDSAMYLCASSLVEGYEQYFGPGTRLTVT.

The V call is TRBV5-1, the J call TRBJ2-7; D possibly uses TRBD1 or TRBD2 (5 bases each). Germline-derived CDR1 and CDR2 are SGHRS and YFSETQ. Trimming removed 1 base from V and 4 bases from J, with 15 bases in between. The CDR3 contains 15 residues. The CDR3 region is CASSLPGKGAYEQYF. The CDR3 DNA sequence: TGCGCCAGCAGCTTGCCGGGAAAAGGGGCTTACGAGCAGTACTTC.

This clone was seen once. The V call is TRBV27, the J call TRBJ2-7, with 7 bases aligning to TRBD2. This CDR3 region has 12 residues. Trimming removed 10 bases from V and 3 bases from J; junction bases left unmatched: 6. CDR1 MNHEY and CDR2 SMNVEV come from the germline V gene (reference sequence). In DNA form, the CDR3 reads TGTGCCACCAGACGCGGGAGCTACGAGCAGTACTTC. Its protein is CATRRGSYEQYF.

This rearrangement joins TRBV19 to TRBJ1-2; D not certain. The CDR3 covers 14 residues. In germline, CDR1 is LNHDA, CDR2 SQIVND (reference sequence). Deletions cut 1 base from V and 2 bases from J, with 8 bases between. The DNA for the CDR3 is TGTGCCAGTAGTATAGTAAGGTCAAACTATGGCTACACCTTC. Its protein is CASSIVRSNYGYTF.

This chain joins TRBV6-6 and TRBJ2-5, with 7 bases aligning to TRBD1. The J call is doubtful: the DNA matches TRBJ2-7 better. Germline V gene data show CDR1 as MNHNY and CDR2 as SVGAGI (reference sequence). The CDR3 is made up of 14 amino acids. CDR3 sequence (DNA): TGTGCCAGCAGGCCCGGGACAGTAAACTACGAGCAGTACTTC. Its translation: CASRPGTVNYEQYF.

This clone has more than one count but fewer than ten. The chain links TRBV28 to TRBJ1-2; no clear D. Looked up from germline, CDR1 is MDHEN and CDR2 is SYDVKM. This CDR3 contains 13 residues. V was trimmed by 7 bases and J by 2 bases, leaving 11 bases between them. The chain's CDR3 is CASKSPPNYGYTF. The DNA for the CDR3 is TGTGCCAGCAAATCCCCACCAAACTATGGCTACACCTTC.

This clone was recorded once. The V call is TRBV14, the J call TRBJ2-3; D gene ambiguous. This CDR3 contains 14 residues. Germline CDR1 reads SGHDN; CDR2 reads FVKESK. Trimming removed 3 bases from V and 2 bases from J, with 9 bases in between. The CDR3 spells CASSHRVITDTQYF. For the CDR3, the DNA is TGTGCCAGCAGCCACCGTGTCATCACAGATACGCAGTATTTT.